The 17 T cell receptor beta chains given below trace back to one sample, sequenced in a study of immune evolution from preneoplasia to lung adenocarcinoma (dated by TCRdb to about 2021). Library preparation used the immunoSEQ multiplex PCR assay. What TCRdb holds here is the immuneACCESS table cut down to in-frame rearrangements. Part of the clones is not present; checked against another copy, under half of the missing clones reflect an unresolved V gene, and the others are unexplained. For this sample the table gives fewer than 9,000 clones, of which roughly 80% were detected only once. The top ten clones comprise about 2.4% of the sample. The sequenced material came from FFPE invasive lung adenocarcinoma tissue. What this sample's cell subset or site label stands for: frankly invasive lung adenocarcinoma (ADC). All receptors derive from a person between 45 and 75 years old with lung adenocarcinoma.

In DNA, the CDR3 is TGTGCCAGCACCCAGATGAACACTGAAGCTTTCTTT. This translates into CASTQMNTEAFF. The J gene is TRBJ1-1, the V gene TRBV7-9; D remains ambiguous. The CDR3 covers 12 residues. The germline V gene has CDR1 SEHNR and CDR2 FQNEAQ (reference sequence). Trimming took off 7 bases at V and 0 bases at J, with 6 bases between the two ends.

This clone was counted a single time. The chain uses TRBV12-1 and TRBJ1-5. TRBV12-1 is designated a pseudogene. The CDR3 length is 15 residues. The CDR3 sequence is CASSSKTPSNQPQHF. CDR3 in DNA: TGTGCCAGCAGTTCTAAGACCCCTAGTAATCAGCCCCAGCATTTT.

The chain joins TRBV2 to TRBJ2-6; 8 nucleotides agree with TRBD2. Losses at the gene ends were 7 bases for V and 2 bases for J; bases not matched to a gene: 4. This CDR3 has 15 amino acids. Germline assignment: CDR1 SNHLY and CDR2 FYNNEI. The CDR3: CASTDGGAGANVLTF. The CDR3 DNA follows: TGTGCCAGCACTGACGGGGGGGCTGGGGCCAACGTCCTGACTTTC.

V and J are TRBV10-2 and TRBJ2-7, with unresolved D. V shed 6 bases and J shed 4 bases, with 10 bases lying between them. Germline-derived CDR1 and CDR2 are WSHSY and SAAADI. The CDR3 spans 12 residues. The CDR3 DNA reads TGCGCCAGCAGCTACCGGATTTACGAGCAGTACTTC. Its protein product is CASSYRIYEQYF.

The J gene is TRBJ2-1, the V gene TRBV6-6; perhaps TRBD1 as D (6 bases). This CDR3 spans 13 amino acids. Between the trimmed V and J ends, which lost 5 bases and 4 bases, there was a span of 9 bases. Germline V lookup: CDR1 MNHNY, CDR2 SVGAGI (reference sequence). As DNA, the CDR3 is TGTGCCAGCAGTGACGGACAGTACAATGAGCAGTTCTTC. This encodes CASSDGQYNEQFF.

The chain carries TRBV28 and TRBJ2-1; TRBD1 matches 9 bases. V was pared by 5 bases and J by 10 bases, with 12 bases of the junction left unmatched. There are 15 residues in the CDR3. Germline V lookup: CDR1 MDHEN, CDR2 SYDVKM. CDR3 amino acids: CASSQSGTGLREQFF. The CDR3 coding sequence is TGTGCCAGCAGTCAATCCGGGACAGGGCTTAGAGAGCAGTTCTTC.

The CDR3 bases are TGTGCCAGCAGCTTACTAGCGGGAGGGAGGGATGAGCAGTTCTTC. Its protein product is CASSLLAGGRDEQFF. The chain uses TRBV6-4 and TRBJ2-1; 13 bases are a match to TRBD2. The germline CDR1 and CDR2 sequences are MRHNA and SNTAGT. CDR3 length equals 15 residues. The junction had 7 bases not matched to a gene; V was cut back by 6 bases and J by 8 bases.

Of note for this clone: Compared with germline, one end of the junction differs, possibly owing to a read error. V and J are TRBV7-7 and TRBJ2-2, with a weak D call TRBD2 (6 bases). Germline CDR1 reads SSHAT; CDR2 reads FNYEAQ (reference sequence). The CDR3 runs to 16 residues. The DNA of the CDR3 is TGTGCTAGCAGCTTAGCGGTCGTCAGGAACACCGGGGAGCTGTTTTTT. Its translation: CASSLAVVRNTGELFF.

The V and J genes are TRBV11-3 and TRBJ1-4; tentatively, D is TRBD1 (5 bases). Looked up from germline, CDR1 is SGHNT and CDR2 is YENEEA. Trimming shortened V by 6 bases and J by 6 bases, and 23 bases separated the two germline ends. The CDR3 sequence is 17 residues long. The CDR3, as DNA: TGTGCCAGCAGGTCCGGGACCGATGCAACTATTGATGAAAAACTGTTTTTT. It yields the protein CASRSGTDATIDEKLFF. Supplemented by reference TRBV11-3 and TRBJ1-4, the full variable domain reads EAGVVQSPRYKIIEKKQPVAFWCNPISGHNTLYWYLQNLGQGPELLIRYENEEAVDDSQLPKDRFSAERLKGVDSTLKIQPAELGDSAVYLCASRSGTDATIDEKLFFGSGTQLSVL.

The genes are TRBV7-2 and TRBJ2-5; maybe TRBD2 (6 bases). The CDR3 is 14 amino acids. Germline V gives CDR1 SGHTA, CDR2 FQGNSA. Trimming pared 5 bases from V and 4 bases from J, leaving 14 bases between. The CDR3 DNA is TGTGCCAGCAGCGCAGGGTTCGGGGGAGAGACCCAGTACTTC. This codes for CASSAGFGGETQYF.

The CDR3 sequence: CASSGGGYEQYF. CDR3 nucleotide sequence: TGCGCCAGCAGCGGGGGGGGCTACGAGCAGTACTTC. The chain couples TRBV5-1 to TRBJ2-7; 7 nucleotides line up with TRBD2. Losses at the gene ends were 4 bases for V and 3 bases for J; bases not matched to a gene: 1. Germline V gives CDR1 SGHRS, CDR2 YFSETQ. The CDR3 is 12 amino acids.

By share, this clone counts as large. The chain combines TRBV4-2 with TRBJ2-3, with D possibly matching TRBD2 (5 bases). Trimming took 0 bases from V and 5 from J, leaving 15 bases between them. This CDR3 has 16 residues. CDR1 is LGHNA and CDR2 is YNFKEQ in the germline V gene. The CDR3 is CASSQDLWETRDTQYF. The DNA of the CDR3 is TGTGCCAGCAGCCAAGATCTGTGGGAGACTCGAGATACGCAGTATTTT.

The chain carries TRBV7-2 and TRBJ2-7; D possibly corresponds to TRBD2 (5 bases). The germline V gene encodes CDR1 SGHTA and CDR2 FQGNSA. The CDR3 is 13 residues long. V was trimmed by 7 bases and J by 2 bases, leaving 12 bases between them. The CDR3 DNA follows: TGTGCCAGCAACACGCCGGGGACCTACGAGCAGTACTTC. It specifies CASNTPGTYEQYF.

CDR3: CASSYTSGTDNEQFF. The CDR3 DNA is TGTGCCAGCAGTTACACTAGCGGGACTGACAATGAGCAGTTCTTC. This chain uses TRBV6-5 with TRBJ2-1; 10 bases match TRBD2. After removal of 2 bases from V and 5 bases from J, the junction contained 3 bases not matched to a gene. The CDR3 loop spans 15 amino acids. Germline V lookup: CDR1 MNHEY, CDR2 SVGAGI.

V and J are TRBV30 and TRBJ1-5, with D unclear. Between the trimmed V and J ends, which lost 0 bases and 7 bases, there was a span of 10 bases. In germline, CDR1 is GTSNPN, CDR2 SVGIG (reference sequence). This CDR3 has 13 residues. The CDR3 DNA reads TGTGCCTGGAGTGTACCTCCCGAGCAGCCCCAGCATTTT. Amino acids: CAWSVPPEQPQHF.

V is TRBV19 and J is TRBJ1-4, with a weak D call TRBD1 (6 bases). Trimming removed 6 bases from V and 0 bases from J, with 17 bases in between. The CDR3 consists of 17 residues. Germline V CDR1 and CDR2: LNHDA, SQIVND (reference sequence). The CDR3 is CASRQTGRIATNEKLFF. As DNA, the CDR3 is TGTGCCAGTAGGCAAACAGGGCGGATCGCAACTAATGAAAAACTGTTTTTT. Filled out from reference TRBV19 and TRBJ1-4, the complete variable domain reads DGGITQSPKYLFRKEGQNVTLSCEQNLNHDAMYWYRQDPGQGLRLIYYSQIVNDFQKGDIAEGYSVSREKKESFPLTVTSAQKNPTAFYLCASRQTGRIATNEKLFFGSGTQLSVL.

This rearrangement joins TRBV27 to TRBJ2-7, with a possible D match to TRBD1 (5 bases). Germline V lookup: CDR1 MNHEY, CDR2 SMNVEV (reference sequence). This CDR3 has 13 amino acids. Trimming shortened V by 8 bases and J by 5 bases, and 16 bases separated the two germline ends. CDR3 DNA: TGTGCCAGCGGTACCCAGGGTTTCCACGAGCAGTACTTC. Translation: CASGTQGFHEQYF.